The clone carrying this T cell receptor (beta chain) was detected only once. Antigen: not known. The data are from a study of T cell responses to AZD1222 COVID-19 vaccine. The method was immunoSEQ multiplex PCR; TCRdb's version includes in-frame clones alone and lacks a portion of them. The table shows tens of thousands of clones, with more than 90% occurring only once. Study observations and caveats: Every sample of the repertoires postdated the peak T cell response. Vaccination with two AZD1222 doses was followed by a rise in Spike-specific TCR breadth and depth. Baseline serology detected seropositivity in only 5 to 7 AZD1222 recipients. Clonal diversity was possibly underestimated, and white British individuals and females predominated among donors.

Germline V gives CDR1 SGHNT, CDR2 YYREEE (reference sequence). V gave up 0 bases and J gave up 2 bases, with 9 bases separating them. CDR3 length equals 14 residues. Material: peripheral blood, obtained on day 0 of AZD1222 vaccination. The receptor comes from an adult in good health. V is TRBV5-4 and J is TRBJ2-7, with a weak D call TRBD2 (6 bases). CDR3 sequence reads: CASSLGDSAYEQYF. DNA of the CDR3: TGTGCCAGCAGCTTGGGGGACTCCGCCTACGAGCAGTACTTC.